This T cell receptor beta chain was recovered during a study of monozygotic twins with inflammatory bowel disease. Findings of the study overall: Support for any single strong IBD-associated signal or clonotype was not found. No repertoire similarity difference was seen between concordant and discordant twins; power was possibly limited.

CDR3 length: 14 residues. About this clonotype: What it recognizes is unknown.

Used for each TCR library was approximately 3,600 ng of total RNA. No DNA is given; TCRdb re-called the 5' RACE reads and lists each CDR3 protein once. In total, the table holds 120,000 to 150,000 distinct CDR3 sequences. Unfractionated whole blood yielded total RNA, and T cells were not sorted. This clonotype was sampled from a human donor with ulcerative colitis or Crohn's disease, or a healthy co-twin of an affected twin (not recorded which). This chain links TRBV21-1 with TRBJ2-7; TCRdb selects TRBD1, and the lack of DNA leaves this call unchecked. TRBV21-1 is termed a pseudogene. Specimen: blood. The CDR3 loop reads CASSRTGEPYEQYF.